The rows below give T cell receptor beta chains drawn from one sample of a study of regulatory T cells in long-lasting Graves disease. TCRdb ran MiXCR on the multiplex PCR reads and lists one entry per CDR3 protein. The profile shows 560,000 or so distinct CDR3 sequences, roughly 16% of them singletons. These records were also assigned to another study, of T cells in Graves' hyperthyroidism and ophthalmopathy.

Sample: peripheral blood mononuclear cells (PBMCs), taken at new diagnosis, from a patient treated with antithyroid drugs. These TCRs come from a man aged 18-30 years with Graves disease. Both conserved end residues are part of each CDR3. A D gene is named only where the DNA matches it firmly. Clone size is stated in some rows and not others, as once, few, many or a class when expanded.

d_call j_call v_call cdr3_length clone_size cdr3_aa cdr3_nt
NA TRBJ2-5 TRBV3-1 16 many CASSLQASFGQETQYF TGTGCCAGCAGCCTGCAGGCTAGTTTTGGCCAAGAGACCCAGTACTTC
NA TRBJ2-1 TRBV30 16 many CAWSKEGFASYNEQFF TGTGCCTGGAGTAAGGAGGGGTTCGCCTCCTACAATGAGCAGTTCTTC
TRBD1 TRBJ2-2 TRBV5-1 16 NA CASSLRGTGVTGELFF TGCGCCAGCAGCTTGAGGGGGACAGGGGTCACCGGGGAGCTGTTTTTT
NA TRBJ2-2 TRBV11-2 15 many CASSLAGPMTGELFF TGTGCCAGCAGCTTAGCAGGGCCGATGACCGGGGAGCTGTTTTTT
TRBD2 TRBJ2-3 TRBV7-9 18 NA CASSLPMTSGKHQDTQYF TGTGCCAGCAGCTTACCTATGACTAGCGGGAAACACCAGGATACGCAGTATTTT
NA TRBJ1-5 TRBV27 16 few CASGRMGRGDHQPQHF TGTGCCAGCGGCCGAATGGGGAGGGGAGATCATCAGCCCCAGCATTTT
NA TRBJ1-6 TRBV6-1 15 once CASSEAGIYNSPLHF TGTGCCAGCAGTGAAGCGGGAATATATAATTCACCCCTCCACTTT
NA TRBJ2-1 TRBV29-1 15 NA CSVGGRTGRYNEQFF TGCAGCGTTGGAGGAAGAACAGGGCGCTACAATGAGCAGTTCTTC
NA TRBJ1-6 TRBV28 15 once CASSLGQPGKSPLHF TGTGCCAGCAGTTTAGGGCAGCCAGGAAAATCACCCCTCCACTTT
TRBD1 TRBJ1-1 TRBV12-3/TRBV12-4 13 many CASSMDRGTWAFF TGTGCCAGCAGTATGGACAGGGGCACTTGGGCTTTCTTT
TRBD1 TRBJ1-2 TRBV12-3/TRBV12-4 13 many CASSPGQGYGYTF TGTGCCAGCAGTCCGGGACAGGGCTATGGCTACACCTTC
TRBD2 TRBJ2-7 TRBV18 15 once CASSPQREGLYEQYF TGTGCCAGCTCACCACAGCGGGAGGGCCTCTACGAGCAGTACTTC
NA TRBJ1-2 TRBV24-1 14 many CATSDPARGRGYTF TGTGCCACCAGTGACCCCGCGCGAGGGAGGGGCTACACCTTC
TRBD2 TRBJ2-3 TRBV5-1 15 NA CASSFYAGGVDTQYF TGCGCCAGCAGCTTTTACGCGGGAGGGGTAGATACGCAGTATTTT
NA TRBJ1-2 TRBV29-1 12 few CSVGREPYGYTF TGCAGCGTGGGCCGGGAACCCTATGGCTACACCTTC
NA TRBJ2-3 TRBV28 17 many CASSLFLGGRARDTQYF TGTGCCAGCAGTCTCTTCTTAGGGGGGAGGGCCAGAGATACGCAGTATTTT
NA TRBJ1-5 TRBV12-3/TRBV12-4 13 NA CASSLRANQPQHF TGTGCCAGCAGTTTGAGAGCTAATCAGCCCCAGCATTTT
NA TRBJ1-1 TRBV5-4 14 NA CASSLTFMNTEAFF TGTGCCAGCAGCTTGACATTCATGAACACTGAAGCTTTCTTT
NA TRBJ2-2 TRBV20-1 14 many CSARDLSVTGELFF TGCAGTGCTAGAGATTTGAGCGTGACCGGGGAGCTGTTTTTT
TRBD1 TRBJ2-3 TRBV7-2 15 many CASSSQGYWTDTQYF TGTGCCAGCAGCTCACAGGGGTATTGGACAGATACGCAGTATTTT
TRBD2 TRBJ2-5 TRBV12-3/TRBV12-4 16 many CASSIVAGGTQETQYF TGTGCCAGCAGTATAGTAGCGGGAGGTACTCAAGAGACCCAGTACTTC
TRBD2 TRBJ2-1 TRBV4-1 16 NA CASTLRTSGTNNEQFF TGCGCCAGCACCCTCCGGACTAGCGGGACTAACAATGAGCAGTTCTTC
TRBD2 TRBJ2-1 TRBV6-1 18 many CASSEARFASGSYNEQFF TGTGCCAGCAGTGAAGCGAGGTTCGCTAGCGGGAGCTACAATGAGCAGTTCTTC
NA TRBJ1-6 TRBV7-9 17 NA CASSPGLQSSYNSPLHF TGTGCCAGCAGCCCGGGACTCCAGAGCTCCTATAATTCACCCCTCCACTTT
NA TRBJ2-5 TRBV20-1 11 many CSASSGETQYF TGCAGTGCTAGTAGCGGAGAGACCCAGTACTTC
NA TRBJ2-5 TRBV3-1 13 many CASSRGTRETQYF TGTGCCAGCAGCCGAGGGACTCGAGAGACCCAGTACTTC
TRBD1 TRBJ2-7 TRBV11-2 14 many CASSPGTGLYEQYF TGTGCCAGCAGCCCGGGGACAGGGTTGTACGAGCAGTACTTC
NA TRBJ1-5 TRBV12-3/TRBV12-4 11 many CASSQSQPQHF TGTGCCAGCAGTCAATCCCAGCCCCAGCATTTT
TRBD2 TRBJ2-7 TRBV20-1 14 many CSATLAGGPNEQYF TGCAGTGCTACGCTAGCGGGAGGGCCCAACGAGCAGTACTTC
NA TRBJ2-7 TRBV30 18 many CAWSYRDTPLLRRYEQYF TGTGCCTGGAGTTACCGGGACACGCCACTCCTAAGGCGCTACGAGCAGTACTTC
TRBD2 TRBJ2-7 TRBV5-1 15 NA CASGGASGSTYEQYF TGCGCCAGCGGAGGAGCTAGCGGGTCGACCTACGAGCAGTACTTC
TRBD2 TRBJ2-2 TRBV6-4 18 NA CASSDSGREDGVTGELFF TGTGCCAGCAGTGACTCCGGGCGGGAGGATGGGGTCACCGGGGAGCTGTTTTTT
TRBD2 TRBJ2-1 TRBV2 16 many CASSGLLAGSYNEQFF TGTGCCAGCAGTGGATTACTAGCGGGCTCCTACAATGAGCAGTTCTTC
NA TRBJ1-5 TRBV20-1 15 few CSARRTGTRDQPQHF TGCAGTGCTAGACGCACCGGGACAAGGGATCAGCCCCAGCATTTT
NA TRBJ1-2 TRBV6-1 13 NA CASSDPGNYGYTF TGTGCCAGCAGTGACCCCGGGAACTATGGCTACACCTTC
NA TRBJ1-2 TRBV29-1 12 few CSVGVGTGGYTF TGCAGCGTTGGGGTGGGGACGGGTGGCTACACCTTC
TRBD1 TRBJ1-1 TRBV12-3/TRBV12-4 14 many CASSSQGIVREAFF TGTGCCAGCAGTTCACAGGGGATCGTCCGAGAAGCTTTCTTT